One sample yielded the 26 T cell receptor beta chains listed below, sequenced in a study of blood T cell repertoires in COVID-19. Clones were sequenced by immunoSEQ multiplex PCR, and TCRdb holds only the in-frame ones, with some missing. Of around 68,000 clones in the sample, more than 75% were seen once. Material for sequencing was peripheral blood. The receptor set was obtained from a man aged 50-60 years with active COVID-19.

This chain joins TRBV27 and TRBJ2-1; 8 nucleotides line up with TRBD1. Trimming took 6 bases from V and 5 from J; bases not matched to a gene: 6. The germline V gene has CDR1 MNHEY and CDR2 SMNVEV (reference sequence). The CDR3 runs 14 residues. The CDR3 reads CASSDRGANNEQFF. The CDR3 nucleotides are TGTGCCAGCAGCGACAGGGGTGCCAACAATGAGCAGTTCTTC.

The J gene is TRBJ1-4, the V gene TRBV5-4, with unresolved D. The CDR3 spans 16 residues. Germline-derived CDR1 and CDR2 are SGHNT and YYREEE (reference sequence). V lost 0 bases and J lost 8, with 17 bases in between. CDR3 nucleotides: TGTGCCAGCAGCTTGGGAGGGATCCTCAACCTCGAAAAACTGTTTTTT. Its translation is CASSLGGILNLEKLFF.

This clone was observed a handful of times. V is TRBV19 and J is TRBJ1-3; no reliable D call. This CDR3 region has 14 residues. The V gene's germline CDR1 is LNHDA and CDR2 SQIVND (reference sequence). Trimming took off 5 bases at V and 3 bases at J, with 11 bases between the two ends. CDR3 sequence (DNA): TGTGCCAGTAGTCAAGCCCGGGGTGGAAACACCATATATTTT. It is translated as CASSQARGGNTIYF.

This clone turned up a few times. CDR3: CASSLRGGLGTDTQYF. In nucleotides, the CDR3 is TGTGCCAGCAGCTTAAGGGGGGGCCTCGGCACAGATACGCAGTATTTT. The chain carries TRBV7-3 and TRBJ2-3; maybe TRBD2 (7 bases). Trimming left V 1 base short and J 1 base short, with 12 bases between. Germline CDR1 is SGHTA and CDR2 is FQGTGA. The CDR3 consists of 16 residues.

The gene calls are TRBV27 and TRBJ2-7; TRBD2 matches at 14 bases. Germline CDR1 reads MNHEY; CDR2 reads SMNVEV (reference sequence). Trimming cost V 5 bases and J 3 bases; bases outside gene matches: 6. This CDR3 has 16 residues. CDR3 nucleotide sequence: TGTGCCAGCAGTCGGCCTGGACTAGCGGGGGGCTACGAGCAGTACTTC. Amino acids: CASSRPGLAGGYEQYF.

CDR3 coding DNA: TGTGCCAGCAGCCGGGGGAGCGGAGTAGGGGAGCTGTTTTTT. Amino acid sequence: CASSRGSGVGELFF. The genes are TRBV27 and TRBJ2-2, with a tentative D call TRBD2 (6 bases). The CDR3 covers 14 residues. Germline CDR1 is MNHEY and CDR2 is SMNVEV (reference sequence). The V and J ends lost 6 bases and 8 bases respectively, with 16 bases between them.

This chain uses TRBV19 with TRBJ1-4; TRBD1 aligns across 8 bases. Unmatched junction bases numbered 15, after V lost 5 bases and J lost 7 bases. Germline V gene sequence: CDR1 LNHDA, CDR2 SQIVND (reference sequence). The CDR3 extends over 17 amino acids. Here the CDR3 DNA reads TGTGCCAGTAGTCTACGGACAGGGAACAGGCCGGGTGAAAAACTGTTTTTT. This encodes CASSLRTGNRPGEKLFF.

CDR3 bases: TGCAGCACTGGGGGACAGGTCTCCTACAATGAGCAGTTCTTC. Translated, it gives CSTGGQVSYNEQFF. This sequence joins TRBV29-1 and TRBJ2-1, with 8 bases fitting TRBD1. The J segment lost 0 bases and the V segment lost 8 bases, leaving 6 bases of the junction unmatched. There are 14 residues in the CDR3. Germline-derived CDR1 and CDR2 are SQVTM and ANQGSEA.

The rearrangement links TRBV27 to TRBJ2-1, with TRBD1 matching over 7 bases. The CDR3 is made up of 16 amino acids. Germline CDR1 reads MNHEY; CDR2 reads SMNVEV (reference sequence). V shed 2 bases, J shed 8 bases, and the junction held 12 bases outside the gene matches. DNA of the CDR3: TGTGCCAGCAGTTTAAGGCCAGGGGGAATTTCGGATGAGCAGTTCTTC. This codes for CASSLRPGGISDEQFF.

CDR3 loop: CASSLYGDTITDTQYF. The CDR3 DNA reads as TGTGCCAGCAGCTTGTACGGGGACACAATCACAGATACGCAGTATTTT. The chain recombines TRBV5-6 with TRBJ2-3; TRBD1 is a possible D gene (6 bases). Germline V gene data show CDR1 as SGHDT and CDR2 as YYEEEE. CDR3 length: 16 residues. V was pared by 1 base and J by 2 bases, with 14 bases between.

CDR3 DNA: TGTGCCAGCAGCAGACAGGTGGATCAGCCCCAGCATTTT. It encodes CASSRQVDQPQHF. The V gene is TRBV5-6, the J gene TRBJ1-5, with D possibly matching TRBD1 (6 bases). The germline V and J ends were trimmed by 4 bases and 5 bases, with 10 bases remaining between them. This CDR3 is 13 amino acids long. Germline assignment: CDR1 SGHDT and CDR2 YYEEEE.

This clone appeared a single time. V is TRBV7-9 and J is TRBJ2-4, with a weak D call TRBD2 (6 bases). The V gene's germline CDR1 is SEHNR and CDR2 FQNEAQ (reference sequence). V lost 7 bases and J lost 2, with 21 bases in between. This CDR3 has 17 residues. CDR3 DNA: TGTGCCAGCACCCCGCTGGAGGGAGTCTCGACCAAAAACATTCAGTACTTC. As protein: CASTPLEGVSTKNIQYF. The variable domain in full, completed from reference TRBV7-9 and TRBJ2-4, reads DTGVSQNPRHKITKRGQNVTFRCDPISEHNRLYWYRQTLGQGPEFLTYFQNEAQLEKSRLLSDRFSAERPKGSFSTLEIQRTEQGDSAMYLCASTPLEGVSTKNIQYFGAGTRLSVL.

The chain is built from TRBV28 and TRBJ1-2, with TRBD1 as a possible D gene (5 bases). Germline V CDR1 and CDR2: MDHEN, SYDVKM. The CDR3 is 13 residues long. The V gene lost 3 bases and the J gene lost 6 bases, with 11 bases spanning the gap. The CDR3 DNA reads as TGTGCCAGCAGTTTTACAGGAAAAGATGGCTACACCTTC. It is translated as CASSFTGKDGYTF.

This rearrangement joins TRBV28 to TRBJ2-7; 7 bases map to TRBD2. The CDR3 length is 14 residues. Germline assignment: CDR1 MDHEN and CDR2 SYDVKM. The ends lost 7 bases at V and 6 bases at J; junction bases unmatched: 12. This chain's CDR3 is CASTIGGDYLEQYF. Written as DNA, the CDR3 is TGTGCCAGCACCATTGGGGGGGACTACCTCGAGCAGTACTTC.

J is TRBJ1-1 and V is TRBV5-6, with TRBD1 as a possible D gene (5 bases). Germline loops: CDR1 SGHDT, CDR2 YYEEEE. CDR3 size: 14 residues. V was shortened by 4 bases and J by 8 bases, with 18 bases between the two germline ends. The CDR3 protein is CASSLGALDGEAFF. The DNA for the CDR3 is TGTGCCAGCAGCCTTGGGGCCTTGGACGGCGAAGCTTTCTTT. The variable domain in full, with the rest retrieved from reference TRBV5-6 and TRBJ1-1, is DAGVTQSPTHLIKTRGQQVTLRCSPKSGHDTVSWYQQALGQGPQFIFQYYEEEERQRGNFPDRFSGHQFPNYSSELNVNALLLGDSALYLCASSLGALDGEAFFGQGTRLTVV.

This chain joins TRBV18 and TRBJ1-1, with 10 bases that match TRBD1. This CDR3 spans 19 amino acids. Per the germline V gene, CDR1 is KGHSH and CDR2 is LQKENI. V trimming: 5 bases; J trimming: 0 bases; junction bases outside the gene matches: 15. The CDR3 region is CASSAGGQGIRTMNTEAFF. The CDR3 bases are TGTGCCAGCTCAGCGGGGGGACAGGGGATCCGTACTATGAACACTGAAGCTTTCTTT.

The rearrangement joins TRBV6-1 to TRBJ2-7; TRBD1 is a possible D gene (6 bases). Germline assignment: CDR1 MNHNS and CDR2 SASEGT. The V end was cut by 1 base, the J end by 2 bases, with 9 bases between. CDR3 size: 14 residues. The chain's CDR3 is CASSEGQVTYEQYF. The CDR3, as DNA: TGTGCCAGCAGTGAAGGACAGGTCACCTACGAGCAGTACTTC.

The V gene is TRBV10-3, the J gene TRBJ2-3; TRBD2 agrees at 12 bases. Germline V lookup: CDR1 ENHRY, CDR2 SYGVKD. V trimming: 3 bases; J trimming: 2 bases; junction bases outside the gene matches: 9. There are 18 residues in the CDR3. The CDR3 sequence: CAISDSWTSGDPTDTQYF. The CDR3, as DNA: TGTGCCATCAGTGACTCCTGGACTAGCGGGGATCCCACAGATACGCAGTATTTT.

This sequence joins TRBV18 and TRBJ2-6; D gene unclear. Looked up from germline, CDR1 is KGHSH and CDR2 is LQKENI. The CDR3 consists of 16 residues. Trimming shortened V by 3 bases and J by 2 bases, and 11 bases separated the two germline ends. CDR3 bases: TGTGCCAGCTCACCGCCTCGGGTCGCTGGGGCCAACGTCCTGACTTTC. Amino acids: CASSPPRVAGANVLTF.

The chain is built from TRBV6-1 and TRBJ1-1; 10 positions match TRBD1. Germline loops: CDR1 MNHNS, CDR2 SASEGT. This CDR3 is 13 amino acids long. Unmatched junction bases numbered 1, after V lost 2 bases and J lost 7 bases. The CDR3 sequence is CASSERDRGEAFF. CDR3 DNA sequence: TGTGCCAGCAGTGAACGGGACAGGGGTGAAGCTTTCTTT.

CDR3: CASRSQGLDSGNTIYF. CDR3 nucleotides: TGCGCCAGCAGATCACAGGGCTTAGACTCTGGAAACACCATATATTTT. The V and J genes are TRBV10-2 and TRBJ1-3; the D gene is possibly TRBD1 (6 bases). This CDR3 is 16 amino acids long. CDR1 and CDR2 (germline): WSHSY, SAAADI. Trimming took off 6 bases at V and 0 bases at J, with 15 bases between the two ends.

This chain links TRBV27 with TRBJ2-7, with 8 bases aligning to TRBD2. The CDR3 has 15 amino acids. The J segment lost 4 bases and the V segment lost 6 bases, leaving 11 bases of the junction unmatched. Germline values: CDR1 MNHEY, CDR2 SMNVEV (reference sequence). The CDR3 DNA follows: TGTGCCAGCAGGGACCCCTCCAGCGGGAGATACGAGCAGTACTTC. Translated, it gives CASRDPSSGRYEQYF.

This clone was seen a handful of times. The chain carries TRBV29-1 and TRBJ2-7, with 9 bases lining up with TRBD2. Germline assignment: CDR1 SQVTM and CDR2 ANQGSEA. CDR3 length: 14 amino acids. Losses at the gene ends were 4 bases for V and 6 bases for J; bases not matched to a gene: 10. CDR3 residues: CSVGASGDSAEQYF. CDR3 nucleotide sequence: TGCAGCGTTGGAGCTAGCGGGGATTCAGCCGAGCAGTACTTC.

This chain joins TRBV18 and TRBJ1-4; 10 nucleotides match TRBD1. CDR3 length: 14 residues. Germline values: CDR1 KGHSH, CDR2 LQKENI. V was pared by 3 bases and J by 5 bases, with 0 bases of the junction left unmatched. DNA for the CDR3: TGTGCCAGCTCACCGGGACAGGGGAATGAAAAACTGTTTTTT. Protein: CASSPGQGNEKLFF.

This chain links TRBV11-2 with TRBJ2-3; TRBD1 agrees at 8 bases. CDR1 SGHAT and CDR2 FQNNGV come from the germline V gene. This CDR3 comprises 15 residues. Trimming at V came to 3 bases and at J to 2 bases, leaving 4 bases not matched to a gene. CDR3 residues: CASSLRQGPTDTQYF. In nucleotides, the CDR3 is TGTGCCAGCAGCTTGAGACAGGGGCCCACAGATACGCAGTATTTT. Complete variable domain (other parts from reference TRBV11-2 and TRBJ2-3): EAGVAQSPRYKIIEKRQSVAFWCNPISGHATLYWYQQILGQGPKLLIQFQNNGVVDDSQLPKDRFSAERLKGVDSTLKIQPAKLEDSAVYLCASSLRQGPTDTQYFGPGTRLTVL.

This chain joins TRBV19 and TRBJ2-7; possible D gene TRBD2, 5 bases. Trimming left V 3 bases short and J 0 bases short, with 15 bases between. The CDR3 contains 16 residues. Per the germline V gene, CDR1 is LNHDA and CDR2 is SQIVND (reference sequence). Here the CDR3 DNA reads TGTGCCAGTAGTATTGGCCCGGCAGGAGGCTCCTACGAGCAGTACTTC. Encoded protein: CASSIGPAGGSYEQYF. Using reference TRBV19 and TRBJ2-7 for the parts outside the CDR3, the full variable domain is DGGITQSPKYLFRKEGQNVTLSCEQNLNHDAMYWYRQDPGQGLRLIYYSQIVNDFQKGDIAEGYSVSREKKESFPLTVTSAQKNPTAFYLCASSIGPAGGSYEQYFGPGTRLTVT.